Listed here is a single TCR beta chain. This sample is part of a study of blood T cell repertoires in COVID-19. In the study overall: Sources were T cells, B-cell-depleted T cells, or PBMCs; the material itself was cDNA or gDNA.

Assay used: immunoSEQ multiplex PCR; TCRdb lists only in-frame clones, some missing. The sample yields hundreds of thousands of clones, about nine tenths seen once. CDR1 SNHLY and CDR2 FYNNEI come from the germline V gene. Between the trimmed V and J ends, which lost 5 bases and 1 base, there was a span of 11 bases. The length of the CDR3 is 14 residues. Sequenced sample: PBMCs or T cells enriched from blood (not recorded which). This TCR derives from a woman aged 40 to 50 who had recovered from COVID-19. The chain couples TRBV2 to TRBJ2-5, with D perhaps TRBD1 (6 bases). Written as DNA, the CDR3 is TGTGCCAGCAGTCTCGGACAGCTCCAAGAGACCCAGTACTTC. Encoded protein: CASSLGQLQETQYF.